This entry lists 15 T cell receptor beta chains sequenced from one sample in a study of T cell repertoires in aging, cancer and after chemotherapy. The template was genomic DNA from peripheral blood, not RNA. A mixed TRB-A/B primer pool amplified rearranged TRB by multiplex touch-down PCR. TCRdb ran MiXCR on the multiplex PCR reads and lists one entry per CDR3 protein. The sample shows several thousand distinct CDR3 sequences, roughly half of them seen only once. Sequenced: blood. Source of these receptors: a human donor with a solid tumor.

The chain joins TRBV6-6 to TRBJ2-5; D gene uncertain. Trimming shortened V by 2 bases and J by 1 base, and 8 bases separated the two germline ends. Per germline, CDR1 MNHNY and CDR2 SVGAGI (reference sequence). The CDR3 is 14 amino acids. The chain's CDR3 is CASSYVAFQETQYF. The CDR3 region has the DNA TGTGCCAGCAGTTACGTAGCCTTCCAAGAGACCCAGTACTTC.

This clonotype has just a few counts. The CDR3 nucleotides are TGTGCCAGCAGCTTAGCCGGCCGCGTGGAGGGCTACACCTTC. Translating it yields CASSLAGRVEGYTF. The gene calls are TRBV7-3 and TRBJ1-2; D unresolved. V was cut by 2 bases and J by 8 bases, with 15 bases left in between. In germline, CDR1 is SGHTA, CDR2 FQGTGA. This CDR3 is built from 14 residues. Supplemented by reference TRBV7-3 and TRBJ1-2, the full variable domain reads GAGVSQTPSNKVTEKGKYVELRCDPISGHTALYWYRQSLGQGPEFLIYFQGTGAADDSGLPNDRFFAVRPEGSVSTLKIQRTERGDSAVYLCASSLAGRVEGYTFGSGTRLTVV.

This chain joins TRBV5-4 and TRBJ1-4; weak D call: TRBD1 (6 bases). Germline V gene lookup returns CDR1 SGHNT and CDR2 YYREEE (reference sequence). The V and J ends lost 2 bases and 8 bases respectively, with 13 bases between them. This CDR3 contains 14 residues. The CDR3 spells CASSLNREKEKLFF. In DNA, the CDR3 is TGTGCCAGCAGCTTAAACAGGGAGAAGGAAAAACTGTTTTTT.

This rearrangement joins TRBV5-1 to TRBJ1-1; 9 bases map to TRBD1. Trimming removed 0 bases from V and 7 bases from J; junction bases left unmatched: 4. CDR3 length: 14 residues. The germline gives CDR1 SGHRS, CDR2 YFSETQ. In nucleotides, the CDR3 is TGCGCCAGCAGCTTGGGACAGGGGGACGGTGAAGCTTTCTTT. Translating gives CASSLGQGDGEAFF.

The chain couples TRBV10-3 to TRBJ2-7; 9 nucleotides line up with TRBD2. Germline assignment: CDR1 ENHRY and CDR2 SYGVKD. V shed 0 bases, J shed 2 bases, and the junction held 8 bases outside the gene matches. The CDR3 extends over 17 amino acids. CDR3 DNA sequence: TGTGCCATCAGTGAGTCATCGGCGGCTAGCGGGACCTACGAGCAGTACTTC. Protein sequence: CAISESSAASGTYEQYF.

The chain combines TRBV29-1 with TRBJ2-5; TRBD1 matches 7 bases. Germline trimming cut 4 bases from V and 5 bases from J; bases unmatched to any gene: 19. This CDR3 has 17 amino acids. Germline V CDR1 and CDR2: SQVTM, ANQGSEA. DNA of the CDR3: TGCAGCGTTGCCCCCCTTCCGACAGGGCCTTGGTTGGAGACCCAGTACTTC. This translates into CSVAPLPTGPWLETQYF.

The genes are TRBV20-1 and TRBJ2-3; D possibly corresponds to TRBD2 (5 bases). This CDR3 has 14 residues. V shed 2 bases and J shed 6 bases, with 15 bases lying between them. Germline values: CDR1 DFQATT, CDR2 SNEGSKA (reference sequence). The CDR3 DNA reads as TGCAGTGCTAGATCGGGATCTGATCTGGATACGCAGTATTTT. Protein sequence: CSARSGSDLDTQYF.

On this clonotype: Mismatch with germline at one junction end may stem from a read error. The chain joins TRBV20-1 to TRBJ1-2; D is unresolved. The CDR3 covers 8 residues. Germline V CDR1 and CDR2: DFQATT, SNEGSKA (reference sequence). CDR3 DNA: TGCAGTGCTCCAAGGGCCCCCTTC. Protein: CSAPRAPF.

The rearrangement uses TRBV7-3 and TRBJ2-6; D is uncertain. Trimming cost V 5 bases and J 3 bases, with 20 bases left between them. The CDR3 length is 18 residues. Germline loops: CDR1 SGHTA, CDR2 FQGTGA. The CDR3 protein is CASSPRPLAVFGANVLTF. In nucleotides, the CDR3 is TGTGCCAGCAGCCCCAGGCCCCTCGCGGTGTTTGGGGCCAACGTCCTGACTTTC.

The chain has TRBV10-3 and TRBJ1-1; TRBD1 might be the D (6 bases). The CDR3 spans 15 residues. CDR1 is ENHRY and CDR2 is SYGVKD in the germline V gene. Trimming shortened V by 6 bases and J by 3 bases, and 17 bases separated the two germline ends. The CDR3 region has the DNA TGTGCCATCAGCAGGCTCCAGGGGAGGCACACTGAAGCTTTCTTT. It yields the protein CAISRLQGRHTEAFF.

V gene TRBV7-3 combines with J gene TRBJ2-5; no definite D call. The CDR3 length is 17 residues. Germline assignment: CDR1 SGHTA and CDR2 FQGTGA. Trimming took off 5 bases at V and 4 bases at J, with 23 bases between the two ends. The CDR3 sequence is CASSTGRGILSGETQYF. The CDR3 bases are TGTGCCAGCAGCACCGGACGTGGGATCCTCAGTGGAGAGACCCAGTACTTC.

The chain carries TRBV12-3 or TRBV12-4 and TRBJ1-4; a weak D match, TRBD1 (6 bases). CDR3 length: 14 residues. V was pared by 5 bases and J by 5 bases, with 12 bases between. The CDR3 DNA reads TGTGCCAGCAGTGCGGGCCAGGGGAATGAAAAACTGTTTTTT. Translated: CASSAGQGNEKLFF.

This clonotype was seen only once. This chain uses TRBV5-5 with TRBJ1-1; D not certain. Germline loops: CDR1 SGHKS, CDR2 YYEKEE (reference sequence). Trimming pared 2 bases from V and 6 bases from J, leaving 5 bases between. The length of the CDR3 is 11 residues. DNA for the CDR3: TGTGCCAGCAGCTTTACAGCTGAAGCTTTCTTT. Translated: CASSFTAEAFF.

The rearrangement links TRBV19 to TRBJ2-2; 9 bases fit TRBD2. The CDR3 sequence is 15 residues long. V lost 1 base, J lost 10 bases, and 7 bases stayed unmatched. Germline V gene lookup returns CDR1 LNHDA and CDR2 SQIVND (reference sequence). The CDR3 sequence is CASSIVGLAVEELFF. CDR3 DNA: TGTGCCAGTAGTATAGTGGGACTAGCCGTTGAGGAGCTGTTTTTT.

The V call is TRBV20-1, the J call TRBJ1-2, with a weak D call TRBD1 (6 bases). With 4 bases removed from V and 3 bases from J, the gap between germline ends came to 15 bases. The CDR3 contains 14 residues. Germline lookup yields CDR1 DFQATT and CDR2 SNEGSKA (reference sequence). In DNA form, the CDR3 reads TGCAGTGCTACACTACAGGGTAGGGACTATGGCTACACCTTC. Translating gives CSATLQGRDYGYTF.